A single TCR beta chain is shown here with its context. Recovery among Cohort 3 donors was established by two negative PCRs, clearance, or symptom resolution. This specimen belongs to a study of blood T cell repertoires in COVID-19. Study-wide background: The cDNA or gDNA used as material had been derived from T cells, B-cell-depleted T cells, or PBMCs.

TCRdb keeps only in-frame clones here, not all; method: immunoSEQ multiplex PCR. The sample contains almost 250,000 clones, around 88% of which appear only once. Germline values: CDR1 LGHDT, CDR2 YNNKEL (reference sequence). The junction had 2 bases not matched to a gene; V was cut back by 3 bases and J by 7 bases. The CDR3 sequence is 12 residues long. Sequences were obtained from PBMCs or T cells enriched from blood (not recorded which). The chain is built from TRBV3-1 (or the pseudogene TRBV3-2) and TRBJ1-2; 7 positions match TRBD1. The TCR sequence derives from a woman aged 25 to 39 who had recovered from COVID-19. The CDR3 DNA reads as TGTGCCAGCAGCCAGGGGACAGCTGGCTACACCTTC. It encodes CASSQGTAGYTF.